Sequencing of this T cell receptor (beta chain) was carried out in a study of circulating and synovial CD4+ cells in juvenile arthritis. Study results and caveats: Shared-clonotype fractions with synovium likely underestimate full repertoire overlap.

Losses at the gene ends were 4 bases for V and 12 bases for J; bases not matched to a gene: 8. This CDR3 is 14 amino acids long. Looked up from germline, CDR1 is SGHRS and CDR2 is YFSETQ. TCRdb keeps only in-frame clones here, not all; method: immunoSEQ multiplex PCR. Of 32,000 or so clones in the sample, about 95% were seen once. A note on this clone: Its cognate antigen is unknown.

The clonotype originates from a human donor with juvenile idiopathic arthritis. The chain has TRBV5-1 and TRBJ1-6, with 9 positions matching TRBD1. The sequenced sample was CD4+ T cells from blood. The CDR3 loop reads CASSTGTGIEPLHF. CDR3 DNA: TGCGCCAGCAGCACCGGGACAGGGATCGAACCCCTCCACTTT.